This entry lists 12 T cell receptor beta chains sequenced from one sample in a study of T cell responses to AZD1222 COVID-19 vaccine. Only in-frame clones appear in the TCRdb table, and some are missing; sequencing was by immunoSEQ multiplex PCR. In the table there are more than 150,000 clones, 94% of which are singletons. Sequenced here: peripheral blood, sampled 28 days after the second AZD1222 dose. These receptor sequences come from an adult who received the AZD1222 COVID-19 vaccine.

The chain is built from TRBV4-1 and TRBJ1-6; D unclear. Germline V gives CDR1 MGHRA, CDR2 YSYEKL. The CDR3 length is 15 residues. V was trimmed by 4 bases and J by 6 bases, leaving 13 bases between them. CDR3 protein: CASSRAEFFNSPLHF. Here the CDR3 DNA reads TGCGCCAGCAGCCGGGCGGAATTTTTTAATTCACCCCTCCACTTT.

The chain has TRBV3-1 (or the pseudogene TRBV3-2) and TRBJ1-2, with a possible D match to TRBD1 (5 bases). Germline V gene lookup returns CDR1 LGHDT and CDR2 YNNKEL (reference sequence). V lost 0 bases to trimming and J lost 5 bases, with 13 bases between them. The CDR3 is 15 amino acids. This chain's CDR3 is CASSQDPSAGYGYTF. CDR3 nucleotide sequence: TGTGCCAGCAGCCAAGACCCCTCGGCAGGGTATGGCTACACCTTC.

The V gene is TRBV9, the J gene TRBJ2-7, with a tentative D call TRBD1 (5 bases). Trimming left V 0 bases short and J 0 bases short, with 10 bases between. The CDR3 is 15 residues long. CDR1 and CDR2 (germline): SGDLS, YYNGEE. Here the CDR3 reads CASSVDSGHSYEQYF. The CDR3 DNA reads as TGTGCCAGCAGCGTAGATTCAGGACACTCCTACGAGCAGTACTTC.

This chain links TRBV7-2 with TRBJ1-5, with D possibly TRBD1 on 5 matching bases. CDR1 is SGHTA, CDR2 FQGNSA, per germline. The CDR3 totals 16 residues. V lost 2 bases, J lost 3 bases, and 14 bases lay in between. CDR3 nucleotides: TGTGCCAGCAGCTTAAGTCTAGAACAGGCCAATCAGCCCCAGCATTTT. Amino acid sequence: CASSLSLEQANQPQHF.

V gene TRBV2 combines with J gene TRBJ2-2, with D tentatively TRBD2 (5 bases). The CDR3 covers 14 residues. The germline V and J ends were trimmed by 10 bases and 6 bases, with 18 bases remaining between them. In germline, CDR1 is SNHLY, CDR2 FYNNEI. This CDR3 is CATLRREWAGELFF. CDR3 DNA sequence: TGTGCCACCCTACGTCGGGAATGGGCCGGGGAGCTGTTTTTT.

The sample holds one count of this clone. The chain is built from TRBV28 and TRBJ1-2, with 9 bases identical to TRBD1. This CDR3 is built from 12 residues. In germline, CDR1 is MDHEN, CDR2 SYDVKM. The J segment lost 8 bases and the V segment lost 2 bases, leaving 0 bases of the junction unmatched. CDR3 residues: CASSLGTGGYTF. CDR3 DNA sequence: TGTGCCAGCAGTTTAGGGACAGGGGGCTACACCTTC.

The chain uses TRBV10-2 and TRBJ1-2; weak D call: TRBD1 (6 bases). Looked up from germline, CDR1 is WSHSY and CDR2 is SAAADI. This CDR3 is 15 amino acids long. Trimming removed 7 bases from V and 2 bases from J, with 17 bases in between. CDR3 protein: CASTQWGPTNYGYTF. The CDR3 nucleotides are TGCGCCAGCACCCAATGGGGGCCTACAAACTATGGCTACACCTTC.

This clone is a singleton in its sample. Other DNA variants within this sample encode the same CDR3. The chain recombines TRBV11-2 with TRBJ2-1, with TRBD1 matching 7 bases. The CDR3 extends over 13 amino acids. In germline, CDR1 is SGHAT, CDR2 FQNNGV. V lost 6 bases and J lost 7; bases outside the gene matches: 6. CDR3 region: CASSRQGWNEQFF. CDR3 in DNA: TGTGCCAGCAGTAGACAGGGTTGGAATGAGCAGTTCTTC.

The genes are TRBV5-1 and TRBJ1-1; no clear D gene. The germline CDR1 and CDR2 sequences are SGHRS and YFSETQ. This CDR3 region has 16 residues. V lost 4 bases to trimming and J lost 2 bases, with 18 bases between them. The CDR3 sequence is CASSLAVVSENTEAFF. The CDR3 bases are TGCGCCAGCAGCCTAGCAGTGGTTTCGGAAAACACTGAAGCTTTCTTT.

The chain has TRBV6-6 and TRBJ1-2; D perhaps matches TRBD1 (6 bases). V was shortened by 7 bases and J by 4 bases, with 10 bases between the two germline ends. CDR1 and CDR2 (germline): MNHNY, SVGAGI (reference sequence). CDR3 length: 12 residues. In nucleotides, the CDR3 is TGTGCCAGCATAGGGGGTGGCTATGGCTACACCTTC. This codes for CASIGGGYGYTF.

The chain recombines TRBV6-4 with TRBJ2-7; TRBD1 agrees at 7 bases. The CDR3 runs to 13 residues. CDR1 and CDR2 (germline): MRHNA, SNTAGT. The V and J ends lost 6 bases and 4 bases, in that order; junction bases with no gene match: 6. This chain's CDR3 is CASSRDSGYEQYF. In DNA, the CDR3 is TGTGCCAGCAGCCGGGACAGCGGTTACGAGCAGTACTTC.

J is TRBJ2-1 and V is TRBV7-2; 11 bases are a match to TRBD1. J was trimmed by 3 bases and V by 6 bases; bases with no gene match: 4. Looked up from germline, CDR1 is SGHTA and CDR2 is FQGNSA. CDR3 length: 15 residues. As DNA, the CDR3 is TGTGCCAGCAGTTCCGGGACAGGGGGCTACAATGAGCAGTTCTTC. Amino acid sequence: CASSSGTGGYNEQFF.